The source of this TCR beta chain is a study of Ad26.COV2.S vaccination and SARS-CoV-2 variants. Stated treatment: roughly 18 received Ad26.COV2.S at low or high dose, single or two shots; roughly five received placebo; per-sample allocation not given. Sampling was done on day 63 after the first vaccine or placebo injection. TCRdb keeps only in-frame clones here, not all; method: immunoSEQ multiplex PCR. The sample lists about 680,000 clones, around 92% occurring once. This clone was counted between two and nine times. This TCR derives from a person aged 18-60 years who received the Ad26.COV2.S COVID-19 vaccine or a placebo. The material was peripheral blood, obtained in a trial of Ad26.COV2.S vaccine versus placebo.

This CDR3 is CASSEGLADTGELFF. The CDR3 DNA reads TGTGCCAGCAGTGAGGGACTAGCGGATACCGGGGAGCTGTTTTTT. The chain is built from TRBV2 and TRBJ2-2, with 11 nucleotides matching TRBD2. V lost 3 bases, J lost 5 bases, and 2 bases stayed unmatched. The germline gives CDR1 SNHLY, CDR2 FYNNEI. The CDR3 has 15 amino acids.